This TCR beta chain was observed in a study of monozygotic twins with inflammatory bowel disease. Broader study findings: IBD-affected twins scored below their healthy co-twins in TCRbeta diversity (inverse Simpson).

Via template switching, UMIs carrying a 6-nucleotide sample barcode were introduced. TCRdb reanalyzed the 5' RACE reads, giving one entry per CDR3 protein sequence and no DNA. The table for this sample gives about 330,000 distinct CDR3 sequences. Notes on this clonotype: The antigen is not known.

The germline CDR1 and CDR2 sequences are DFQATT and SNEGSKA (reference sequence). CDR3 size: 14 residues. Blood, approximately 2.5 ml, was drawn per donor. The chain combines TRBV20-1 with TRBJ1-4. Specimen: blood. This clonotype was obtained from a human donor with ulcerative colitis or Crohn's disease, or a healthy co-twin of an affected twin (not recorded which). The CDR3 reads CSARRPGLGEKLFF.